A single T cell receptor beta chain is shown here with its context. The entry originates in a study of T cell responses to AZD1222 COVID-19 vaccine. Here immunoSEQ multiplex PCR was the method, and the copy in TCRdb shows in-frame clones only, minus some. The sample includes 130,000 to 150,000 clones, roughly nine tenths of them seen just once. This sequence originates from an adult in good health. The sequenced sample was peripheral blood, obtained on day 0 of AZD1222 vaccination.

CDR3 DNA sequence: TGTGCCAGCAGTTTAGGTGGGATCCAGGGCACTGAAGCTTTCTTT. As protein: CASSLGGIQGTEAFF. J is TRBJ1-1 and V is TRBV28; TRBD1 is a possible D gene (5 bases). Germline values: CDR1 MDHEN, CDR2 SYDVKM. V was cut by 2 bases and J by 4 bases, with 14 bases left in between. The CDR3 sequence is 15 residues long. The entire variable domain, with the rest obtained from reference TRBV28 and TRBJ1-1, is as follows: DVKVTQSSRYLVKRTGEKVFLECVQDMDHENMFWYRQDPGLGLRLIYFSYDVKMKEKGDIPEGYSVSREKKERFSLILESASTNQTSMYLCASSLGGIQGTEAFFGQGTRLTVV.